A single T cell receptor beta chain is shown here with its context. This clone came up once. Its specific antigen is unknown. Base-call qualities are not available, and no considerably larger clone is one nucleotide away. The data were taken from a study of blood T cell repertoires in COVID-19 (dated by TCRdb to the early 2020s). Regarding the research as a whole: Collaborator samples came from the United States, Italy and Spain and covered acute and convalescent phases of COVID-19. The prospective study material was composed of cDNA or gDNA derived from T cells, B-cell-depleted T cells, or PBMCs. Deeply sampled blood TCRbeta repertoires from subjects exposed to, actively infected with, or recovered from COVID-19 were included in the dataset. The repertoires were released in a freely available public database meant as a resource for research on the immune response to SARS-CoV-2. Samples were obtained from the ongoing ImmuneRACE study (first 160 participants) and from 1,200 or so subjects provided by 6 global collaborators. A de-identified subject ID, COVID-19 status, age in years and sex were almost always included in the sample metadata. Where available, HLA class I and class II types were obtained from metadata supplied by the sample provider rather than from assay-based typing.

Beyond this particular receptor, the publication reports: Clinical and demographic metadata were provided uncurated, with the amount varying by source and participant.

TCRbeta CDR3 regions were amplified from genomic DNA using the immunoSEQ Assay, a bias-controlled multiplex PCR. The authors' pipeline ran thus. The number of nucleated cells in each sample was estimated by amplification of reference gene primers within the assay. Sequence reads were collapsed and filtered to measure the absolute abundance of every unique TCRbeta CDR3 rearrangement. For each sample, productive Simpson clonality was calculated by taking the square root of Simpson's diversity index across productive rearrangements. Drawn from immuneACCESS, this table holds only the in-frame rearrangements with V and J called that TCRdb kept. Clones are partly lost; checked studies trace under half to an unresolved V gene and leave the rest unexplained. V, J and clone size are those of that table, while D and trimming were read from the DNA. The sample includes more than 90,000 clones, with around 90% observed a single time. The ten largest clones take up more than 6% of the sample.

Collaborating institutions collected whole blood in K2EDTA tubes following their own protocols. For TCRbeta analysis, collaborators shipped samples as frozen whole blood, isolated PBMCs, or DNA extracted from either of those sample types. For this chain, trimming is 2 bases at the V end and 0 bases at the J end, and the number of junction bases without a gene match is 7. The CDR3, from cysteine to phenylalanine, totals 17 residues. Of all the DNA, just the CDR3 is kept, 51 bases in frame from base 1. As encoded in the germline V gene, CDR1 is SGDLS while CDR2 is YYNGEE. Sequenced sample: peripheral blood. The sequence came from a human donor in a cohort sampled during active COVID-19. The sequence joins TRBV9 to TRBJ2-3; TRBD1 fits 9 bases in the junction. CDR3 loop: CASSVHRDRASTDTQYF. Read as DNA, the sequence is TGTGCCAGCAGCGTCCACCGGGACAGGGCAAGCACAGATACGCAGTATTTT.